One and the same sample provided the 32 T cell receptor beta chains below, sequenced in a study of OX40 agonist ivuxolimab in advanced cancers. Using immunoSEQ multiplex PCR, the repertoire was profiled, and TCRdb retains in-frame clones only, with some absent. Seen here are approximately 76,000 clones, 85% observed once, and the top ten hold about 0.6%. The source material was CD4+ or CD8+ T cells sorted from blood, sampled in a trial of the OX40 agonist ivuxolimab. These receptors were obtained from an adult with an advanced solid tumor such as melanoma, head and neck, liver or kidney cancer.

The genes are TRBV2 and TRBJ1-2, with D perhaps TRBD1 (5 bases). The V gene's germline CDR1 is SNHLY and CDR2 FYNNEI. The CDR3 is 15 amino acids. V was trimmed by 7 bases and J by 3 bases, leaving 18 bases between them. CDR3 residues: CASTAQSQGHYGYTF. The CDR3 DNA reads TGTGCCAGCACCGCCCAAAGTCAGGGACACTATGGCTACACCTTC. The full variable domain, its missing parts supplied by reference TRBV2 and TRBJ1-2, is EPEVTQTPSHQVTQMGQEVILRCVPISNHLYFYWYRQILGQKVEFLVSFYNNEISEKSEIFDDQFSVERPDGSNFTLKIRSTKLEDSAMYFCASTAQSQGHYGYTFGSGTRLTVV.

This clone came up a few times. The rearrangement uses TRBV12-5 and TRBJ2-5, with D perhaps matching TRBD2 (5 bases). Trimming cost V 6 bases and J 5 bases, with 10 bases left between them. The CDR3 consists of 12 residues. CDR1 and CDR2 from the germline V gene are LGHNT and FRNRAP. The CDR3 DNA is TGTGCTAGTGGAACGACGGGGGAGACCCAGTACTTC. Protein product: CASGTTGETQYF.

This clone was recorded only once. This chain joins TRBV7-2 and TRBJ2-7, with 8 bases matching TRBD1. J lost 4 bases, V lost 7 bases, and 9 bases had no gene match. Germline-derived CDR1 and CDR2 are SGHTA and FQGNSA. The CDR3 sequence is 14 residues long. CDR3 nucleotides: TGTGCCAGCAAGCAATACAGGGGGGCGTACGAGCAGTACTTC. Translated: CASKQYRGAYEQYF.

The rearrangement links TRBV30 to TRBJ1-2; perhaps TRBD1 as D (5 bases). This CDR3 is 17 amino acids long. V shed 4 bases and J shed 2 bases, with 23 bases lying between them. Germline loops: CDR1 GTSNPN, CDR2 SVGIG (reference sequence). The CDR3 spells CAWTSLGVVGPNYGYTF. The CDR3 DNA is TGTGCCTGGACTTCCTTGGGGGTGGTGGGACCCAACTATGGCTACACCTTC.

CDR3 sequence: CASSLARGSNNEQFF. CDR3 nucleotide sequence: TGTGCCAGCAGCTTGGCCCGTGGGAGTAACAATGAGCAGTTCTTC. V is TRBV7-2 and J is TRBJ2-1; tentatively, D is TRBD2 (5 bases). This CDR3 comprises 15 residues. V was shortened by 3 bases and J by 5 bases, with 14 bases between the two germline ends. Germline CDR1 reads SGHTA; CDR2 reads FQGNSA.

This clone has a single count. The V call is TRBV4-2, the J call TRBJ1-2; 8 bases are shared with TRBD1. Germline CDR1 and CDR2: LGHNA and YNFKEQ. V shed 2 bases and J 3 bases; nucleotides not matched to a gene: 8. The CDR3 is 16 amino acids. In nucleotides, the CDR3 is TGTGCCAGCAGCCAATCCGCCGGACAGGGCCACTATGGCTACACCTTC. Protein sequence: CASSQSAGQGHYGYTF.

The chain is built from TRBV5-1 and TRBJ2-3; 11 positions agree with TRBD2. The CDR3 sequence is 16 residues long. V gave up 2 bases and J gave up 4 bases; unmatched junction bases: 6. The germline CDR1 and CDR2 sequences are SGHRS and YFSETQ. DNA for the CDR3: TGCGCCAGCAGCTTAGCGACTAGCGGGGCTGCAGATACGCAGTATTTT. Protein product: CASSLATSGAADTQYF.

This chain links TRBV6-6 with TRBJ1-1; 7 nucleotides line up with TRBD1. The V segment lost 6 bases and the J segment 10 bases; nucleotides outside the gene matches: 8. CDR3 size: 12 residues. Germline V gives CDR1 MNHNY, CDR2 SVGAGI (reference sequence). CDR3 in DNA: TGTGCCAGCAGCCACCAGGGGGGGGGAGCTTTCTTT. Its translation: CASSHQGGGAFF.

The rearrangement uses TRBV5-8 and TRBJ2-3; 10 positions agree with TRBD1. The J segment lost 1 base and the V segment lost 4 bases, leaving 3 bases of the junction unmatched. CDR3 length: 15 residues. The germline V gene has CDR1 SGHTS and CDR2 YDEGEE. In DNA, the CDR3 is TGTGCCAGCAGCCGGGGGACAGGGGGCACAGATACGCAGTATTTT. Its translation is CASSRGTGGTDTQYF. Filled out from reference TRBV5-8 and TRBJ2-3, the complete variable domain reads EAGVTQSPTHLIKTRGQQATLRCSPISGHTSVYWYQQALGLGLQFLLWYDEGEERNRGNFPPRFSGRQFPNYSSELNVNALELEDSALYLCASSRGTGGTDTQYFGPGTRLTVL.

The chain recombines TRBV6-1 with TRBJ1-6; 8 bases are shared with TRBD1. This CDR3 comprises 14 residues. V gave up 7 bases and J gave up 14 bases; unmatched junction bases: 13. CDR1 and CDR2 (germline): MNHNS, SASEGT. CDR3 protein: CASMAGGAGETLHF. Here the CDR3 DNA reads TGTGCCAGCATGGCAGGGGGCGCAGGGGAGACCCTCCACTTT.

This rearrangement joins TRBV5-1 to TRBJ2-3, with 7 bases matching TRBD2. Trimming took 4 bases from V and 0 from J; bases not matched to a gene: 5. Germline V gene lookup returns CDR1 SGHRS and CDR2 YFSETQ. This CDR3 comprises 15 residues. The CDR3 region is CASSRRGDSTDTQYF. The CDR3, as DNA: TGCGCCAGCAGCCGTCGGGGGGACAGCACAGATACGCAGTATTTT.

This sequence joins TRBV6-5 and TRBJ2-7; TRBD1 might be the D (6 bases). From germline, CDR1 is MNHEY and CDR2 SVGAGI. The CDR3 has 15 residues. Trimming removed 2 bases from V and 0 bases from J, with 11 bases in between. The CDR3 sequence is CASSYTWDNSYEQYF. CDR3 bases: TGTGCCAGCAGTTACACTTGGGACAACTCCTACGAGCAGTACTTC.

This clone has only one observation. V is TRBV12-2 and J is TRBJ2-2; the table's D call, TRBD2, has no DNA check behind it. TRBV12-2 is tagged as a pseudogene. The CDR3 runs 20 residues. The CDR3 nucleotides are TGTGCAAGTCGCTTACCCCCGGGACTAGCGGGGGGGCCTTCCACCGGGGAGCTGTTTTTT. Encoded protein: CASRLPPGLAGGPSTGELFF.

The chain recombines TRBV19 with TRBJ2-7; a weak D match, TRBD1 (6 bases). CDR3 length equals 14 residues. Germline lookup yields CDR1 LNHDA and CDR2 SQIVND (reference sequence). V was cut by 4 bases and J by 2 bases, with 12 bases left in between. CDR3 protein: CASSRGQGPYEQYF. CDR3 nucleotides: TGTGCCAGTAGTAGGGGGCAGGGTCCCTACGAGCAGTACTTC.

This chain uses TRBV7-9 with TRBJ2-3, with 7 positions matching TRBD2. The V segment lost 2 bases and the J segment 2 bases; nucleotides outside the gene matches: 1. CDR3 length equals 14 residues. Germline V gene sequence: CDR1 SEHNR, CDR2 FQNEAQ (reference sequence). This chain's CDR3 is CASSLSGVTDTQYF. The CDR3 nucleotides are TGTGCCAGCAGCTTAAGCGGGGTCACAGATACGCAGTATTTT. Based on the CDR3 plus reference TRBV7-9 and TRBJ2-3, the full variable domain is DTGVSQNPRHKITKRGQNVTFRCDPISEHNRLYWYRQTLGQGPEFLTYFQNEAQLEKSRLLSDRFSAERPKGSFSTLEIQRTEQGDSAMYLCASSLSGVTDTQYFGPGTRLTVL.

The chain links TRBV5-1 to TRBJ1-4; a possible D gene is TRBD1 (5 bases). Germline CDR1 and CDR2: SGHRS and YFSETQ. This CDR3 has 13 amino acids. V lost 0 bases and J 6 bases, leaving 6 bases between the germline ends. CDR3 in DNA: TGCGCCAGCAGCTTGGCGGGGGATGAAAAACTGTTTTTT. Protein sequence: CASSLAGDEKLFF.

The CDR3 protein is CAWSPLDSVNEKLFF. In nucleotides, the CDR3 is TGTGCCTGGAGTCCCCTGGACAGCGTTAATGAAAAACTGTTTTTT. V gene TRBV30 combines with J gene TRBJ1-4; perhaps TRBD1 as D (6 bases). The germline V gene encodes CDR1 GTSNPN and CDR2 SVGIG (reference sequence). This CDR3 comprises 15 residues. The ends were cut back, 2 bases at V and 4 bases at J, with 14 bases in the middle.

The J gene is TRBJ2-1, the V gene TRBV18; unclear D gene. CDR1 is KGHSH and CDR2 is LQKENI in the germline V gene. V was pared by 3 bases and J by 9 bases, with 9 bases between. The length of the CDR3 is 12 residues. The CDR3 coding sequence is TGTGCCAGCTCACCCTCCCAAGGTGAGCAGTTCTTC. It yields the protein CASSPSQGEQFF.

The rearrangement uses TRBV29-1 and TRBJ1-2; 10 positions agree with TRBD1. The V and J ends lost 6 bases and 8 bases, in that order; junction bases with no gene match: 9. The CDR3 totals 13 residues. Germline loops: CDR1 SQVTM, CDR2 ANQGSEA. The CDR3 region has the DNA TGCAGCGTACCCTCGGGACAGGGGAGAGGCTACACCTTC. This sequence encodes CSVPSGQGRGYTF. Filled out from reference TRBV29-1 and TRBJ1-2, the complete variable domain reads SAVISQKPSRDICQRGTSLTIQCQVDSQVTMMFWYRQQPGQSLTLIATANQGSEATYESGFVIDKFPISRPNLTFSTLTVSNMSPEDSSIYLCSVPSGQGRGYTFGSGTRLTVV.

In nucleotides, the CDR3 is TGTGCCAGCAGGGGGGACAGGGGCAGCAATCAGCCCCAGCATTTT. Protein: CASRGDRGSNQPQHF. The rearrangement uses TRBV2 and TRBJ1-5; TRBD1 matches 10 bases. Trimming cost V 6 bases and J 1 base; bases outside gene matches: 3. Germline V gives CDR1 SNHLY, CDR2 FYNNEI. The CDR3 covers 15 residues.

This sequence joins TRBV5-6 and TRBJ2-7; TRBD1 or TRBD2 may be the D gene (5 bases each). The CDR3 length is 15 residues. Trimming took off 0 bases at V and 2 bases at J, with 12 bases between the two ends. Germline CDR1 SGHDT, CDR2 YYEEEE. CDR3 protein: CASSLAGTEAYEQYF. The CDR3 bases are TGTGCCAGCAGCTTGGCGGGGACGGAAGCCTACGAGCAGTACTTC.

This rearrangement joins TRBV5-6 to TRBJ2-3; D unclear. CDR1 is SGHDT, CDR2 YYEEEE, per germline. The CDR3 length is 13 residues. The V end lost 4 bases, the J end lost 6 bases, and 12 bases lay between the germline ends. The CDR3 coding sequence is TGTGCCAGCAGCCCGCCATACGGGGATACGCAGTATTTT. Encoded protein: CASSPPYGDTQYF.

This clone was seen a handful of times. The rearrangement uses TRBV2 and TRBJ2-3; D is perhaps TRBD1 (5 bases). V lost 6 bases to trimming and J lost 1 base, with 8 bases between them. The CDR3 spans 13 residues. Germline V gene sequence: CDR1 SNHLY, CDR2 FYNNEI. CDR3 sequence: CASRARGTDTQYF. CDR3 coding DNA: TGTGCCAGCAGGGCCAGGGGCACAGATACGCAGTATTTT.

The chain links TRBV7-3 to TRBJ2-1; tentative D call: TRBD2 (7 bases). Germline V gene data show CDR1 as SGHTA and CDR2 as FQGTGA. CDR3 length: 14 residues. Trimming stripped 4 bases from V and 8 bases from J, with 15 bases between. The CDR3, as DNA: TGTGCCAGCAGCTCAGACGGGGGGCCATATGAGCAGTTCTTC. It codes for CASSSDGGPYEQFF.

The rearrangement uses TRBV5-1 and TRBJ1-3, with TRBD1 as a possible D gene (6 bases). This CDR3 comprises 16 residues. V lost 0 bases, J lost 4 bases, and 14 bases lay in between. Germline-derived CDR1 and CDR2 are SGHRS and YFSETQ. The chain's CDR3 is CASSLEVGGPGNTIYF. CDR3 DNA sequence: TGCGCCAGCAGCTTGGAAGTAGGGGGGCCAGGAAACACCATATATTTT.

The rearrangement uses TRBV23-1 and TRBJ2-2, with D perhaps matching TRBD1 (5 bases). TRBV23-1 counts as an open reading frame of uncertain function. This CDR3 has 14 amino acids. Trimming removed 4 bases from V and 1 base from J, with 7 bases in between. Written as DNA, the CDR3 is TGCGCCAGCAGTCCGGACAAGAACACCGGGGAGCTGTTTTTT. This sequence encodes CASSPDKNTGELFF.

CDR3 nucleotides: TGTGCCAGCAGCTTGGCTACTGGAGCATCCTACAATGAGCAGTTCTTC. Residues: CASSLATGASYNEQFF. This chain connects TRBV7-9 to TRBJ2-1; no reliable D call. The CDR3 is made up of 16 amino acids. With 3 bases removed from V and 1 base from J, the gap between germline ends came to 13 bases. The germline CDR1 and CDR2 sequences are SEHNR and FQNEAQ (reference sequence).

V gene TRBV6-1 combines with J gene TRBJ1-5; no firm D call. The CDR3 contains 15 residues. Trimming left V 8 bases short and J 4 bases short, with 18 bases between. CDR1 is MNHNS, CDR2 SASEGT, per germline. The CDR3 DNA is TGTGCCAGCTTAGGAAGAACAGCGAAAAATCAGCCCCAGCATTTT. It is translated as CASLGRTAKNQPQHF.

V is TRBV5-1 and J is TRBJ2-2, with D maybe TRBD2 (5 bases). This CDR3 comprises 14 residues. The germline V gene has CDR1 SGHRS and CDR2 YFSETQ. The ends were cut back, 0 bases at V and 7 bases at J, with 10 bases in the middle. Here the CDR3 DNA reads TGCGCCAGCAGCTTGGAACTAGATATCGGGGAGCTGTTTTTT. Its protein is CASSLELDIGELFF.

The chain is built from TRBV7-9 and TRBJ2-7, with 7 nucleotides matching TRBD2. In germline, CDR1 is SEHNR, CDR2 FQNEAQ (reference sequence). V trimming: 4 bases; J trimming: 1 base; junction bases outside the gene matches: 10. This CDR3 has 16 amino acids. This CDR3 is CASSSRLGGGSYEQYF. CDR3 DNA sequence: TGTGCCAGCAGCTCTCGACTGGGCGGGGGTTCCTACGAGCAGTACTTC.

This clone was counted once. The J gene is TRBJ2-7, the V gene TRBV10-2; TRBD2 aligns across 8 bases. This CDR3 is built from 13 residues. The V gene end was trimmed by 8 bases and the J gene end by 6 bases; junction bases not matched to a gene: 9. CDR1 and CDR2 from the germline V gene are WSHSY and SAAADI. The CDR3 loop is CASRLAGPPEQYF. DNA of the CDR3: TGCGCCAGCCGATTAGCGGGGCCCCCCGAGCAGTACTTC.

V gene TRBV25-1 combines with J gene TRBJ1-1, with D tentatively TRBD1 (5 bases). Trimming removed 6 bases from V and 11 bases from J, with 22 bases in between. Germline V gene lookup returns CDR1 MGHDK and CDR2 SYGVNS. This CDR3 has 14 residues. For the CDR3, the DNA is TGTGCCAGCAGCCCGGGGCAATCGTGGAGGGAGGCTTTCTTT. Residues: CASSPGQSWREAFF.